This T cell receptor (beta chain) was recovered during a study of HIV-infected patients and healthy controls. Whole blood was used without fractionation, so all unsorted peripheral T cells were included. V was pared by 4 bases and J by 0 bases, with 6 bases of the junction left unmatched. This CDR3 is built from 16 residues. The germline CDR1 and CDR2 sequences are LNHDA and SQIVND (reference sequence). This clonotype was detected ten times or more. As yet, its antigen is unknown. Study-level points and caveats: During therapy, HIV-associated CDR3s fell significantly in frequency, while CMV-associated CDR3s did not change significantly.

450 to 600 ng RNA was reverse transcribed with alpha and beta constant-region primers. Using multiplexing indices, alpha and beta chain libraries were generated apart by chain-specific third strand synthesis. The cDNA received a 5' RACE adapter containing a random hexamer plus an SP2 sequencing primer site. The library had 12-nucleotide molecular identifiers formed by two random hexamers joined together. TCRdb analysed the 5' RACE reads with MiXCR anew, one entry per CDR3 protein. The sample carries around 13,000 distinct CDR3 sequences, 9% to 10% recorded once. Sequenced input: blood. This chain connects TRBV19 to TRBJ1-5; TRBD1 agrees at 7 bases. This sequence originates from an adult in good health. CDR3 nucleotide sequence: TGTGCCAGTAGTACGCAGGGGGGCTATAGCAATCAGCCCCAGCATTTT. Encoded protein: CASSTQGGYSNQPQHF.